The 15 T cell receptor beta chains presented below share a single source sample, sequenced in a study of Graves' ophthalmopathy and Graves' hyperthyroidism. For repertoire sequencing, the TCR beta CDR3 regions were amplified from RNA transcripts. An opening RT-PCR round employed HTBI primers and preceded a second-round multiplex PCR. TCRdb reprocessed the multiplex PCR reads via MiXCR and lists one record per CDR3 protein. The table records 560,000 or so distinct CDR3 sequences, 35% to 40% of them present only once. Sequences were obtained from peripheral blood or thyroid tissue (not recorded which). The source of these receptors is an adult man with Graves' hyperthyroidism.

The chain combines TRBV2 with TRBJ1-1; 9 bases align to TRBD1. Germline CDR1 and CDR2: SNHLY and FYNNEI. V lost 4 bases and J lost 5; bases outside the gene matches: 5. CDR3 length: 14 amino acids. CDR3 sequence (DNA): TGTGCCAGCAGTGCGGACAGGGGTTGGACTGAAGCTTTCTTT. Amino acid sequence: CASSADRGWTEAFF.

This clonotype showed up many times. The chain carries TRBV16 and TRBJ1-5, with 7 bases identical to TRBD1. CDR3 length: 15 amino acids. The V segment lost 1 base and the J segment 11 bases; nucleotides outside the gene matches: 11. The germline gives CDR1 KGHSY, CDR2 FQNENV. CDR3 nucleotides: TGTGCCAGCAGCCAATTCCGACAGGGAGACTTGACCCAGCATTTT. It codes for CASSQFRQGDLTQHF.

This clonotype was found many times. This rearrangement joins TRBV7-9 to TRBJ1-1; no firm D call. The CDR3 has 14 residues. Deletions cut 5 bases from V and 0 bases from J, with 10 bases between. Germline CDR1 reads SEHNR; CDR2 reads FQNEAQ (reference sequence). CDR3 residues: CASSPRRVNTEAFF. CDR3 nucleotides: TGTGCCAGCAGCCCCCGACGGGTGAACACTGAAGCTTTCTTT.

The rearrangement links TRBV7-9 to TRBJ1-2; the match to TRBD1 covers 7 bases. Unmatched junction bases numbered 4, after V lost 1 base and J lost 2 bases. The CDR3 covers 15 residues. Germline lookup yields CDR1 SEHNR and CDR2 FQNEAQ (reference sequence). CDR3 nucleotides: TGTGCCAGCAGCTTAGGACAGGGCGAAAACTATGGCTACACCTTC. This sequence encodes CASSLGQGENYGYTF.

This clonotype appeared a few times. The V gene is TRBV10-3, the J gene TRBJ1-2; D remains ambiguous. Trimming pared 10 bases from V and 4 bases from J, leaving 16 bases between. The CDR3 spans 13 residues. Germline-derived CDR1 and CDR2 are ENHRY and SYGVKD. CDR3 bases: TGTGCCAGCAGATCCGAGGATATCTATGGCTACACCTTC. It yields the protein CASRSEDIYGYTF.

The sample holds many counts of this clonotype. The V and J genes are TRBV6-5 and TRBJ1-5, with D perhaps TRBD1 (5 bases). V was shortened by 6 bases and J by 5 bases, with 17 bases between the two germline ends. This CDR3 region has 15 residues. Germline loops: CDR1 MNHEY, CDR2 SVGAGI. The CDR3 sequence is CASSDWGLWDQPQHF. DNA for the CDR3: TGTGCCAGCAGCGACTGGGGCCTCTGGGATCAGCCCCAGCATTTT.

This clonotype was seen ten or more times. The V gene is TRBV6-1, the J gene TRBJ2-7, with TRBD1 matching over 11 bases. The germline V gene has CDR1 MNHNS and CDR2 SASEGT. V lost 0 bases, J lost 6 bases, and 4 bases stayed unmatched. The CDR3 is made up of 15 amino acids. The CDR3 DNA is TGTGCCAGCAGTGAAGCGCAAGGGACAGGGGGCGAGCAGTACTTC. It translates to CASSEAQGTGGEQYF.

The table lists this clonotype with many counts. The chain couples TRBV6-5 to TRBJ1-5, with D uncertain. The CDR3 has 13 amino acids. Per germline, CDR1 MNHEY and CDR2 SVGAGI. Between the trimmed V and J ends, which lost 6 bases and 1 base, there was a span of 7 bases. The CDR3 DNA sequence: TGTGCCAGCAGACGGGTGAGCAATCAGCCCCAGCATTTT. Amino acid sequence: CASRRVSNQPQHF.

This chain connects TRBV25-1 to TRBJ2-2; unclear D gene. Germline CDR1 and CDR2: MGHDK and SYGVNS. Trimming removed 4 bases from V and 7 bases from J, with 10 bases in between. This CDR3 contains 13 residues. The CDR3 region is CASSADIHGELFF. CDR3 bases: TGTGCCAGCAGTGCTGACATTCACGGGGAGCTGTTTTTT.

This clonotype appeared a few times. The rearrangement uses TRBV29-1 and TRBJ2-7, with 9 bases matching TRBD1. Germline CDR1 SQVTM, CDR2 ANQGSEA. The J segment lost 0 bases and the V segment lost 5 bases, leaving 2 bases of the junction unmatched. The CDR3 spans 13 residues. CDR3: CSVKTGGSYEQYF. The CDR3 DNA is TGCAGCGTTAAGACAGGGGGCTCCTACGAGCAGTACTTC.

This clonotype was counted a few times. The J gene is TRBJ1-5, the V gene TRBV28; tentatively, D is TRBD1 (5 bases). The CDR3 length is 14 residues. Germline CDR1 is MDHEN and CDR2 is SYDVKM. V was pared by 3 bases and J by 5 bases, with 11 bases between. DNA of the CDR3: TGTGCCAGCAGTTTTCGACGGGGGGATCAGCCCCAGCATTTT. It yields the protein CASSFRRGDQPQHF. The full variable domain, completed using reference TRBV28 and TRBJ1-5, is DVKVTQSSRYLVKRTGEKVFLECVQDMDHENMFWYRQDPGLGLRLIYFSYDVKMKEKGDIPEGYSVSREKKERFSLILESASTNQTSMYLCASSFRRGDQPQHFGDGTRLSIL.

V and J are TRBV20-1 and TRBJ2-5; a possible D gene is TRBD1 (5 bases). V gave up 7 bases and J gave up 2 bases, with 20 bases separating them. The CDR3 spans 15 residues. Germline V CDR1 and CDR2: DFQATT, SNEGSKA (reference sequence). Here the CDR3 reads CSVRRGMDEQETQYF. Written as DNA, the CDR3 is TGCAGTGTTCGAAGGGGTATGGATGAGCAAGAGACCCAGTACTTC.

This clonotype has a count of ten or more. CDR3 coding DNA: TGTGCCAGCAGTTCATCCCGGACGGATTACGCCTACGAGCAGTACTTC. It encodes CASSSSRTDYAYEQYF. The chain recombines TRBV6-5 with TRBJ2-7; no clear D. CDR3 length: 16 amino acids. Looked up from germline, CDR1 is MNHEY and CDR2 is SVGAGI. V gave up 4 bases and J gave up 2 bases, with 18 bases separating them.

This clonotype was recorded at least ten times. This chain links TRBV6-1 with TRBJ1-6; D uncertain. Per germline, CDR1 MNHNS and CDR2 SASEGT. The CDR3 has 14 residues. Deletions cut 1 base from V and 8 bases from J, with 9 bases between. In DNA, the CDR3 is TGTGCCAGCAGTGAAGTAACAGTATATTCACCCCTCCACTTT. Translated: CASSEVTVYSPLHF.

V gene TRBV7-9 combines with J gene TRBJ1-2, with 8 nucleotides matching TRBD1. Looked up from germline, CDR1 is SEHNR and CDR2 is FQNEAQ (reference sequence). CDR3 size: 15 residues. V shed 3 bases and J 3 bases; nucleotides not matched to a gene: 6. In nucleotides, the CDR3 is TGTGCCAGCAGCTTCGGGACAGGATCCGACTATGGCTACACCTTC. Residues: CASSFGTGSDYGYTF.